Listed below are T cell receptor beta chains from one sample, sequenced in a study of T cells after yellow fever vaccination. Each CDR3 protein is one row after TCRdb ran MiXCR on the 5' RACE reads. The sample lists roughly 250,000 distinct CDR3 sequences, 13% seen once, with around 0.49% in the top ten. Source: CD4+ T cells sorted from PBMCs, taken 45 days after the yellow fever booster vaccination. These receptors originate from a man younger than 45 who received the YFV17D yellow fever vaccine. The CDR3 runs from the conserved cysteine through the conserved F or W. The D gene is left open where the match is weak. Size tells how often a clone was seen (once, few, many) or the class of an expanded clone, and some rows leave it out.

>TRBV4-3|NA|NA|TRBJ2-7
TGCGCCAGCAGCCAAGAAACAGGGTTCGAGCAGTACTTC
CASSQETGFEQYF
>TRBV7-2|TRBD1|few|TRBJ2-5
TGTGCCAGCAGCTTACAGGGGGCCGAAGAGACCCAGTACTTC
CASSLQGAEETQYF
>TRBV5-1|TRBD1|few|TRBJ1-6
TGCGCCAGCAGCTTCGAGGGACAGGCTAATTCACCCCTCCACTTT
CASSFEGQANSPLHF
>TRBV3-1|TRBD2|NA|TRBJ2-1
TGTGCCAGCAGCCAATCTAGCGGGAGTAAGTACAATGAGCAGTTCTTC
CASSQSSGSKYNEQFF
>TRBV18|TRBD2|NA|TRBJ2-7
TGTGCCAGCTCACCGGGACTAGCGGCCTCCTACGAGCAGTACTTC
CASSPGLAASYEQYF
>TRBV6-1|TRBD1|NA|TRBJ2-2
TGTGCCAGCAGTAAGGACAGGGTCCCCACCGGGGAGCTGTTTTTT
CASSKDRVPTGELFF
>TRBV4-3|NA|few|TRBJ1-1
TGCGCCAGCAGCCAAGAGGGGGGAAATGGAGCTTTCTTT
CASSQEGGNGAFF
>TRBV30|TRBD1|few|TRBJ2-7
TGTGCCTGGAAGGGGACAGGGATTTACGAGCAGTACTTC
CAWKGTGIYEQYF
>TRBV12-3/TRBV12-4|NA|NA|TRBJ2-4
TGTGCCAGCAGTTTGAGAGGGGGAAACATTCAGTACTTC
CASSLRGGNIQYF
>TRBV5-5|NA|few|TRBJ2-1
TGTGCCAGCATTCACCCTGGTACGGGGCAGCAGTTCTTC
CASIHPGTGQQFF
>TRBV20-1|TRBD1|few|TRBJ1-1
TGCAGTGCTTTCCAAGGACAGGGGAACACTGAAGCTTTCTTT
CSAFQGQGNTEAFF
>TRBV10-3|NA|NA|TRBJ1-2
TGTGCCATCAGCCGCTCGGGGGGAGGGCACTATGGCTACACCTTC
CAISRSGGGHYGYTF
>TRBV7-9|TRBD1|few|TRBJ1-1
TGTGCCAGCCTGAGGGGGCGAGGGAACACTGAAGCTTTCTTT
CASLRGRGNTEAFF
>TRBV11-2|TRBD2|many|TRBJ2-7
TGTGCCAGCAGCCAGGGGCCTAGCGGGATCTACGAGCAGTACTTC
CASSQGPSGIYEQYF
>TRBV3-1|TRBD2|NA|TRBJ2-2
TGTGCCAGCAAAGCTATCGGGACTAGCGGCACCGGGGAGCTGTTTTTT
CASKAIGTSGTGELFF
>TRBV7-2|TRBD2|few|TRBJ2-7
TGTGCCAGCAGCTTAGAGCGGGAAGCCTCGCGGCAGTACTTC
CASSLEREASRQYF
>TRBV10-3|TRBD1|many|TRBJ1-2
TGTGCCATCAAAGGACAGGGGATAGCTAACTATGGCTACACCTTC
CAIKGQGIANYGYTF
>TRBV7-2|NA|few|TRBJ2-2
TGTGCCAGCAGCCGGGACTGGGGGACCGGGGAGCTGTTTTTT
CASSRDWGTGELFF
>TRBV5-1|NA|few|TRBJ2-1
TGCGCCAGCACCCCCTTAGGTGGTGACAGGGACTTTCCCCGTTCCAGCAATGAGCAGTTCTTC
CASTPLGGDRDFPRSSNEQFF
>TRBV10-3|TRBD2|few|TRBJ2-1
TGTGCCATCAGTGAGGCGTCGGGACTACCCTACAATGAGCAGTTCTTC
CAISEASGLPYNEQFF
>TRBV25-1|TRBD2|NA|TRBJ2-7
TGTGCCCGATTGCAGGGCGGTCCACTAGAAGCGGGAGCTTGCTACGAGCAGTACTTC
CARLQGGPLEAGACYEQYF
>TRBV20-1|NA|few|TRBJ2-7
TGCAGTGCGAGACTCAGCTCCGCTTACGAGCAGTACTTC
CSARLSSAYEQYF
>TRBV6-1|NA|NA|TRBJ1-4
TGTGCCAGCGCCTTAGGGGGGGGTGGAGAAAAACTGTTTTTT
CASALGGGGEKLFF
>TRBV5-1|TRBD1|NA|TRBJ2-7
TGCGCCAGCAGCTTGGCGGGGACAGGGACGAGCGAGCAGTACTTC
CASSLAGTGTSEQYF
>TRBV20-1|TRBD2|NA|TRBJ2-1
TGCAGTGCTAGCATACCGGCCACAGGGACTAGCTACAATGAGCAGTTCTTC
CSASIPATGTSYNEQFF
>TRBV2|TRBD1|NA|TRBJ1-1
TGTGCCAGCAGCTCAGGGACAGGGGGCAAGAACACTGAAGCTTTCTTT
CASSSGTGGKNTEAFF
>TRBV27|NA|NA|TRBJ2-7
TGTGCCAGCAGTTTATTCTCGGGGGATGAGATGGGCGGCTACGAGCAGTACTTC
CASSLFSGDEMGGYEQYF
>TRBV2|NA|few|TRBJ2-7
TGTGCCAACCAGGACAGCTACGAGCAGTACTTC
CANQDSYEQYF
>TRBV7-6|NA|many|TRBJ2-2
TGTGCCAGCAGCAGGGCGGTCCAGAACACCGGGGAGCTGTTTTTT
CASSRAVQNTGELFF
>TRBV6-2/TRBV6-3|TRBD2|few|TRBJ2-2
TGTGCCAGCAGTTACTCTGGACTAGCCGGGGAGCTGTTTTTT
CASSYSGLAGELFF
>TRBV5-4|TRBD2|many|TRBJ2-3
TGTGCCAGCAGCTTGGGACTAGCGGGAGGAACAGATACGCAGTATTTT
CASSLGLAGGTDTQYF
>TRBV27|NA|NA|TRBJ2-7
TGTGCCAGCAGTTTTGGTCAGAACTCCTACGAGCAGTACTTC
CASSFGQNSYEQYF
>TRBV4-3|NA|NA|TRBJ1-2
TGCGCCAGCAGCCCCCTAGTGAGGAACTATGGCTACACCTTC
CASSPLVRNYGYTF
>TRBV3-1|NA|few|TRBJ1-1
TGTGCCAGCAGCCAAACAGGAATGAGGACTGAAGCTTTCTTT
CASSQTGMRTEAFF
>TRBV10-2|TRBD2|few|TRBJ2-7
TGCGCCAGCAGTGGACTAGCGGGAGGGACTTCCGAGCAGTACTTC
CASSGLAGGTSEQYF
>TRBV7-2|NA|NA|TRBJ1-2
TGTGCCAGCAGCTTTAACGGGTTAAATGGCTACACCTTC
CASSFNGLNGYTF
>TRBV29-1|NA|many|TRBJ2-3
TGCAGCGTCAGAGCGGGTTCCCGCACAGATACGCAGTATTTT
CSVRAGSRTDTQYF
>TRBV28|NA|NA|TRBJ1-4
TGTGCCAGCTGTTTGAGTGAAAAACTGTTTTTT
CASCLSEKLFF
>TRBV7-3|TRBD1|NA|TRBJ2-1
TGTGCCAGCAGCTTAGACAGGGGCACCTACAATGAGCAGTTCTTC
CASSLDRGTYNEQFF
>TRBV3-1|TRBD1|few|TRBJ2-1
TGTGCCAGCACCCATATGCCTGATATCCGGGACAGCCGAAGGAGGAATTACAATGAGCAGTTCTTC
CASTHMPDIRDSRRRNYNEQFF
>TRBV4-3|TRBD2|many|TRBJ2-7
TGCGCCAGCAGCCAAGAACAACTAGCGGGAGCCTACGAGCAGTACTTC
CASSQEQLAGAYEQYF
>TRBV6-5|NA|few|TRBJ2-7
TGTGCCAGCAGTTACGGCGCGGGACTTGCCTACGAGCAGTACTTC
CASSYGAGLAYEQYF
>TRBV5-5|TRBD1|few|TRBJ1-1
TGTGCCAGCAGCTGGGGACAGGGATCGAACACTGAAGCTTTCTTT
CASSWGQGSNTEAFF
>TRBV7-2|NA|few|TRBJ1-5
TGTGCCAGCAGCTTCGCAGCGGGTCAGCCCCAGCATTTT
CASSFAAGQPQHF
>TRBV29-1|TRBD2|NA|TRBJ2-1
TGCAGCGTTCGTCAGCGGGAGTGGTACAATGAGCAGTTCTTC
CSVRQREWYNEQFF
>TRBV20-1|TRBD1|few|TRBJ2-6
TGCAGTGCTGGGGGGACAGGCTCTGGGGCCAACGTCCTGACTTTC
CSAGGTGSGANVLTF
>TRBV6-2/TRBV6-3|TRBD2|many|TRBJ2-3
TGTGCCAGCAGTTACCCCCAGCGGAAGAGTAGCGGGAGTTTGACAGATACGCAGTATTTT
CASSYPQRKSSGSLTDTQYF
>TRBV5-5|TRBD2|NA|TRBJ2-3
TGTGCCAGCAGCTTGAGACTAGCGGGAGGCTCCGGGGGAAATACGCAGTATTTT
CASSLRLAGGSGGNTQYF